These 17 T cell receptor beta chains came from one sample sequenced in a study of cytomegalovirus exposure and HLA in healthy donors. With 60 Vbeta and 13 Jbeta primers, the PCR was carried out. Sequencing used immunoSEQ multiplex PCR; TCRdb keeps in-frame clones, though not all of them. The sample lists under 150,000 clones; around 81% were seen once. Sequenced material: PBMCs. Receptors were obtained from a man aged 45-60 years in good health and CMV-seronegative.

CDR3 protein: CASSQPSGGVSYNEQFF. The CDR3 region has the DNA TGTGCCAGCAGCCAACCTAGCGGGGGGGTATCCTACAATGAGCAGTTCTTC. V usage is TRBV4-2 and J usage is TRBJ2-1, with TRBD2 matching over 12 bases. Trimming cost V 2 bases and J 1 base; bases outside gene matches: 3. The CDR3 contains 17 residues. Per germline, CDR1 LGHNA and CDR2 YNFKEQ.

This clone was seen a handful of times. The J gene is TRBJ1-3, the V gene TRBV5-6; 7 bases are shared with TRBD1. V trimming: 4 bases; J trimming: 6 bases; junction bases outside the gene matches: 7. CDR3 length: 14 residues. The germline V gene has CDR1 SGHDT and CDR2 YYEEEE. Here the CDR3 DNA reads TGTGCCAGCAGCCTGACAGGGTATGAAAACACCATATATTTT. This translates into CASSLTGYENTIYF.

V and J are TRBV7-9 and TRBJ2-5, with TRBD1 matching 7 bases. This CDR3 contains 14 residues. Trimming took 1 base from V and 5 from J; bases not matched to a gene: 4. Per germline, CDR1 SEHNR and CDR2 FQNEAQ (reference sequence). The CDR3 region is CASSLGGGGETQYF. The DNA of the CDR3 is TGTGCCAGCAGCTTAGGAGGGGGCGGGGAGACCCAGTACTTC.

In nucleotides, the CDR3 is TGTGCCAGCTCACCGCGCCGGGTGAAGGATGAAAAACTGTTTTTT. It translates to CASSPRRVKDEKLFF. This chain connects TRBV18 to TRBJ1-4; no clear D gene. This CDR3 comprises 15 residues. The V and J ends lost 3 bases and 6 bases respectively, with 14 bases between them. CDR1 and CDR2 from the germline V gene are KGHSH and LQKENI.

This clone came up once. The chain links TRBV30 to TRBJ2-3, with 7 bases aligning to TRBD1. The V and J ends lost 2 bases and 2 bases, in that order; junction bases with no gene match: 7. This CDR3 spans 15 amino acids. In germline, CDR1 is GTSNPN, CDR2 SVGIG (reference sequence). CDR3 in DNA: TGTGCCTGGAGTCCAGACAGGGCTCACACAGATACGCAGTATTTT. Its translation is CAWSPDRAHTDTQYF.

The chain couples TRBV5-4 to TRBJ2-1, with TRBD1 as a possible D gene (5 bases). V lost 0 bases to trimming and J lost 0 bases, with 7 bases between them. The CDR3 has 15 residues. Germline assignment: CDR1 SGHNT and CDR2 YYREEE (reference sequence). The CDR3 protein is CASSLDRSSYNEQFF. The CDR3 bases are TGTGCCAGCAGCTTGGACAGGAGCTCCTACAATGAGCAGTTCTTC. The full variable domain, with the rest looked up from reference TRBV5-4 and TRBJ2-1, is ETGVTQSPTHLIKTRGQQVTLRCSSQSGHNTVSWYQQALGQGPQFIFQYYREEENGRGNFPPRFSGLQFPNYSSELNVNALELDDSALYLCASSLDRSSYNEQFFGPGTRLTVL.

This clone came up once. One junction end disagrees with the germline gene, perhaps due to a read error. The sample contains more than one DNA sequence encoding this CDR3. The chain links TRBV28 to TRBJ2-2; 9 nucleotides agree with TRBD1. The V gene's germline CDR1 is MDHEN and CDR2 SYDVKM. This CDR3 comprises 16 residues. The CDR3 DNA sequence: TGTGCTAGCAGTTTGGGGGGACAGGGATTGACCGGGGAGCTGTTTTTT. Its protein is CASSLGGQGLTGELFF. Drawing the rest from reference TRBV28 and TRBJ2-2, the complete variable domain is DVKVTQSSRYLVKRTGEKVFLECVQDMDHENMFWYRQDPGLGLRLIYFSYDVKMKEKGDIPEGYSVSREKKERFSLILESASTNQTSMYLCASSLGGQGLTGELFFGEGSRLTVL.

The chain is built from TRBV7-9 and TRBJ2-5; D is perhaps TRBD2 (6 bases). The germline V gene encodes CDR1 SEHNR and CDR2 FQNEAQ (reference sequence). The CDR3 runs 15 residues. The ends were cut back, 1 base at V and 2 bases at J, with 11 bases in the middle. For the CDR3, the DNA is TGTGCCAGCAGCTTAGATGCGGGGTCACAAGAGACCCAGTACTTC. It specifies CASSLDAGSQETQYF.

The rearrangement links TRBV27 to TRBJ2-7; a possible D gene is TRBD1 (6 bases). Trimming cost V 0 bases and J 4 bases, with 13 bases left between them. Looked up from germline, CDR1 is MNHEY and CDR2 is SMNVEV (reference sequence). The length of the CDR3 is 15 residues. The CDR3 reads CASSLSAGEYYEQYF. CDR3 nucleotides: TGTGCCAGCAGTTTATCGGCAGGGGAATATTACGAGCAGTACTTC.

The chain uses TRBV6-5 and TRBJ1-1; the match to TRBD1 covers 10 bases. Germline lookup yields CDR1 MNHEY and CDR2 SVGAGI. Germline trimming cut 7 bases from V and 11 bases from J; bases unmatched to any gene: 13. The CDR3 covers 14 residues. CDR3 DNA: TGTGCCAGCACCCAGACAGGGGGCGCGTTAAGGGCTTTCTTT. It codes for CASTQTGGALRAFF.

Only one count was recorded for this clone. The chain uses TRBV5-4 and TRBJ1-1; 9 bases align to TRBD1. Germline V CDR1 and CDR2: SGHNT, YYREEE (reference sequence). Losses at the gene ends were 7 bases for V and 5 bases for J; bases not matched to a gene: 9. This CDR3 comprises 14 residues. CDR3 protein: CASGPTGGSTEAFF. CDR3 coding DNA: TGTGCCAGCGGCCCGACAGGGGGAAGTACTGAAGCTTTCTTT.

The chain employs TRBV28 and TRBJ1-1; 7 bases agree with TRBD1. Germline CDR1 and CDR2: MDHEN and SYDVKM. The ends lost 2 bases at V and 4 bases at J; junction bases unmatched: 4. CDR3 length equals 14 residues. Written as DNA, the CDR3 is TGTGCCAGCAGTTTAGCGCAGGGGGGCACTGAAGCTTTCTTT. As protein: CASSLAQGGTEAFF.

In DNA form, the CDR3 reads TGTGCCTGGAGTCTTACGGACAGAACCAGGGGCTACACCTTC. Amino acid sequence: CAWSLTDRTRGYTF. The chain has TRBV30 and TRBJ1-2; D might be TRBD1 (6 bases). The CDR3 is 14 residues long. CDR1 and CDR2 (germline): GTSNPN, SVGIG (reference sequence). The germline V and J ends were trimmed by 2 bases and 8 bases, with 18 bases remaining between them.

This clone was seen just once. This chain uses TRBV11-2 with TRBJ2-7, with a weak D call TRBD1 (6 bases). Germline V gene lookup returns CDR1 SGHAT and CDR2 FQNNGV. The V end lost 5 bases, the J end lost 2 bases, and 13 bases lay between the germline ends. This CDR3 contains 14 residues. DNA for the CDR3: TGTGCCAGCAGCATCGGACAGCCCCCCTACGAGCAGTACTTC. Its translation: CASSIGQPPYEQYF.

CDR3 in amino acids: CATIPTGTSLTDTQYF. The CDR3 DNA follows: TGTGCCACCATTCCAACCGGGACTTCACTCACAGATACGCAGTATTTT. This chain uses TRBV27 with TRBJ2-3, with D possibly being TRBD2 (6 bases). The CDR3 covers 16 residues. The ends were cut back, 10 bases at V and 2 bases at J, with 22 bases in the middle. The germline V gene has CDR1 MNHEY and CDR2 SMNVEV (reference sequence).

The chain has TRBV6-1 and TRBJ2-2; TRBD1 matches 7 bases. The V and J ends lost 11 bases and 1 base, in that order; junction bases with no gene match: 7. The CDR3 spans 14 residues. CDR1 and CDR2 (germline): MNHNS, SASEGT. This chain's CDR3 is CASRGSQNTGELFF. Here the CDR3 DNA reads TGTGCCTCCAGGGGGTCCCAGAACACCGGGGAGCTGTTTTTT.

This chain uses TRBV19 with TRBJ1-2, with D possibly TRBD1 on 5 matching bases. Per the germline V gene, CDR1 is LNHDA and CDR2 is SQIVND (reference sequence). This CDR3 contains 16 residues. V lost 5 bases to trimming and J lost 0 bases, with 16 bases between them. The DNA for the CDR3 is TGTGCCAGTAGTCCCTCGGACACACGAGCTAACTATGGCTACACCTTC. Translation: CASSPSDTRANYGYTF.